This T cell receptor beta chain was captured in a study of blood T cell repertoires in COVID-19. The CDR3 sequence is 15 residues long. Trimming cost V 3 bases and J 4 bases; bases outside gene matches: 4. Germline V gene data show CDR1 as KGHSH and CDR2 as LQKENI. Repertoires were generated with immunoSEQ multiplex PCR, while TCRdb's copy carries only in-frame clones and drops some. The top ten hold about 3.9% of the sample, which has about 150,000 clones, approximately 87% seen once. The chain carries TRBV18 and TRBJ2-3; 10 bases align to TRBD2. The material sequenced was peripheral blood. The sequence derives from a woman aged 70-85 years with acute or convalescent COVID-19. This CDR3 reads CASSPWTSGADTQYF. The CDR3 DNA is TGTGCCAGCTCACCCTGGACTAGCGGAGCAGATACGCAGTATTTT.